This T cell receptor beta chain is drawn from a study of CD8 T cells in Susac syndrome. Random hexamers were used to reverse transcribe roughly 0.45 to 1 ug of RNA. TCRdb reprocessed the immunoSEQ multiplex PCR reads via MiXCR and lists one record per CDR3 protein. The sample contains 150,000 to 200,000 distinct CDR3 sequences, around 96% of which appear only once. The sequenced material came from CD4+ T cells from PBMCs. This TCR derives from a human donor in good health.

The CDR3 DNA reads as TGTGCCAGCAGTGGATCGTCGGACAGGGCAATCGGCTACACCTTC. It codes for CASSGSSDRAIGYTF. The chain carries TRBV6-1 and TRBJ1-2; 8 bases line up with TRBD1. Germline V gene sequence: CDR1 MNHNS, CDR2 SASEGT. CDR3 size: 15 residues. The junction had 12 bases not matched to a gene; V was cut back by 4 bases and J by 8 bases.